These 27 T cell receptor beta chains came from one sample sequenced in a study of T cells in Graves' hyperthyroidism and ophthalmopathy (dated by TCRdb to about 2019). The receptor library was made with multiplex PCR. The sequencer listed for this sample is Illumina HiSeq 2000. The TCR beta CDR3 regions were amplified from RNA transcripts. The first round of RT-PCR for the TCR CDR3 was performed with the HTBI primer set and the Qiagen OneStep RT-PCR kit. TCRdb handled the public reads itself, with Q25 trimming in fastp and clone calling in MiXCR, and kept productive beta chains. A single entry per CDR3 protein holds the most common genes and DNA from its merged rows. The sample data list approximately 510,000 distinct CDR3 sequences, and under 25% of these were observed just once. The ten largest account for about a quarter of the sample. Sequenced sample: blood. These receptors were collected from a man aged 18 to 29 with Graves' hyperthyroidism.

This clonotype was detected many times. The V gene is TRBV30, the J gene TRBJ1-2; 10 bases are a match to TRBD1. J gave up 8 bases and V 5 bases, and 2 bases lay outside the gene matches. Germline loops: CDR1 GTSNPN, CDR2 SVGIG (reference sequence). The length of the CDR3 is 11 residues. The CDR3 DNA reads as TGTGCCTGGCAGACAGGGGGCGGCTACACCTTC. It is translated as CAWQTGGGYTF. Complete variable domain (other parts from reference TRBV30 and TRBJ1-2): SQTIHQWPATLVQPVGSPLSLECTVEGTSNPNLYWYRQAAGRGLQLLFYSVGIGQISSEVPQNLSASRPQDRQFILSSKKLLLSDSGFYLCAWQTGGGYTFGSGTRLTVV.

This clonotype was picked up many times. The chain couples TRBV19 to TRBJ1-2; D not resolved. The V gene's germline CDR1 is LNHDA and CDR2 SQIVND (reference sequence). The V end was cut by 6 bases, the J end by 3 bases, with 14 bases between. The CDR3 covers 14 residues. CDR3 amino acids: CASRLPGVHYGYTF. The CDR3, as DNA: TGTGCCAGTAGGCTCCCCGGGGTGCACTATGGCTACACCTTC.

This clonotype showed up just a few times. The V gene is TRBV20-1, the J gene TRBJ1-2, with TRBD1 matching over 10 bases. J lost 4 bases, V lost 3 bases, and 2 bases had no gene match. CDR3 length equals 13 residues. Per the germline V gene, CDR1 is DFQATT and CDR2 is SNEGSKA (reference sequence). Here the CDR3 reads CSARWDRGYGYTF. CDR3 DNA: TGCAGTGCTAGGTGGGACAGGGGCTATGGCTACACCTTC.

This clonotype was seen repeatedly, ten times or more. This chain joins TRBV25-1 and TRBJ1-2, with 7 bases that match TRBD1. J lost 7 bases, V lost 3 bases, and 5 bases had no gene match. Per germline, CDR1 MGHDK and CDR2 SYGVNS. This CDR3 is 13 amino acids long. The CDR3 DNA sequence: TGTGCCAGCAGTGAGACAGGGTACGCTGGCTACACCTTC. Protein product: CASSETGYAGYTF.

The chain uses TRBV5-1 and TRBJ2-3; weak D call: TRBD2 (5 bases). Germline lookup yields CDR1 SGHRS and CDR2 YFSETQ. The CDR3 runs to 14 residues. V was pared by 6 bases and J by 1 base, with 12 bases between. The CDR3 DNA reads TGCGCCAGCACCGAACAACTAGGCACAGATACGCAGTATTTT. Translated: CASTEQLGTDTQYF.

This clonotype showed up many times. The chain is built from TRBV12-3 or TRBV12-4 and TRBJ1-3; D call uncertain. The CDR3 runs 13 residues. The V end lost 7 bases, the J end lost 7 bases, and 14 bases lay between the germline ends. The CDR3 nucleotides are TGTGCCAGCATGGGCGTCTCCTGGAACACCATATATTTT. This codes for CASMGVSWNTIYF.

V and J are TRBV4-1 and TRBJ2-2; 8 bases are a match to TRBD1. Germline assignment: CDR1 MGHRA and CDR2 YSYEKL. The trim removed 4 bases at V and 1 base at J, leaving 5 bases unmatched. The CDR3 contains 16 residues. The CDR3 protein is CASSPGQGLNTGELFF. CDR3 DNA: TGCGCCAGCAGCCCCGGACAGGGATTGAACACCGGGGAGCTGTTTTTT.

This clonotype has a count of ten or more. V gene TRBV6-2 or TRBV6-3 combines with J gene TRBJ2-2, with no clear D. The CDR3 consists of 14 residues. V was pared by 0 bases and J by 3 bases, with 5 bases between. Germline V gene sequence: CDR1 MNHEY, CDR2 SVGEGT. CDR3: CASSYSSDTGELFF. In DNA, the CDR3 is TGTGCCAGCAGTTACTCGAGCGACACCGGGGAGCTGTTTTTT.

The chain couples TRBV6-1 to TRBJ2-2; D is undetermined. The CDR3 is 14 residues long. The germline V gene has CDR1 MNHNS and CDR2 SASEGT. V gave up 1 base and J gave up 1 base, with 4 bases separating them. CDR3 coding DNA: TGTGCCAGCAGTGAAGAGCTGAACACCGGGGAGCTGTTTTTT. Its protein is CASSEELNTGELFF.

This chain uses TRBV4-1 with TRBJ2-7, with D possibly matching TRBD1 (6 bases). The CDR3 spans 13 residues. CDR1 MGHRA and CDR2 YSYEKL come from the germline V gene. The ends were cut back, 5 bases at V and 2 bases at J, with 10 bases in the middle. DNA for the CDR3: TGCGCCAGCAGCGAGGACAGTACCTACGAGCAGTACTTC. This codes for CASSEDSTYEQYF.

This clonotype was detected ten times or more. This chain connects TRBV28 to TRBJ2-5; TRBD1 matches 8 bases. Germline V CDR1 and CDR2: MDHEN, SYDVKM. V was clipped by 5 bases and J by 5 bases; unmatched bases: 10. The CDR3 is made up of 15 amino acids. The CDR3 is CASSLGRGRRETQYF. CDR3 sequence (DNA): TGTGCCAGCAGTCTCGGCAGGGGGCGGCGGGAGACCCAGTACTTC.

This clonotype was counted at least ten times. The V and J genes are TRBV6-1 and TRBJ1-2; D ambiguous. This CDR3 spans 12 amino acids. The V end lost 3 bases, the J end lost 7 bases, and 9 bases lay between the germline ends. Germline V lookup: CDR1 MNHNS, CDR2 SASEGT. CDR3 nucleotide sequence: TGTGCCAGCAGTGACCTGGCACCTGGCTACACCTTC. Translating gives CASSDLAPGYTF.

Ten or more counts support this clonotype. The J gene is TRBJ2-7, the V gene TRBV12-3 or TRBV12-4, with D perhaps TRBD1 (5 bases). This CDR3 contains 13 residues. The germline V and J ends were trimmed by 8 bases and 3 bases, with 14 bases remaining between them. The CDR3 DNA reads TGTGCCAGCGCTCCTATGGGGCTCTACGAGCAGTACTTC. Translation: CASAPMGLYEQYF.

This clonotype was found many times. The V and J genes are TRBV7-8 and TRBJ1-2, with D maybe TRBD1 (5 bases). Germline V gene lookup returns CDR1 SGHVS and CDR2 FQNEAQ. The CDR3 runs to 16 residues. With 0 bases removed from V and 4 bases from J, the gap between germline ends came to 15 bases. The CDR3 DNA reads TGTGCCAGCAGCTTAGCTTACCTCCGGGACGGCTATGGCTACACCTTC. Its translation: CASSLAYLRDGYGYTF.

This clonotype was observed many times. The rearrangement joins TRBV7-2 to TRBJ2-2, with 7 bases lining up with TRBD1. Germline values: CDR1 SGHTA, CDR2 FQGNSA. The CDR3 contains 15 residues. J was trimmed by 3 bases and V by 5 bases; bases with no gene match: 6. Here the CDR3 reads CASSLGQTHTGELFF. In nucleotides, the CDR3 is TGTGCCAGCAGCCTGGGACAGACCCACACCGGGGAGCTGTTTTTT.

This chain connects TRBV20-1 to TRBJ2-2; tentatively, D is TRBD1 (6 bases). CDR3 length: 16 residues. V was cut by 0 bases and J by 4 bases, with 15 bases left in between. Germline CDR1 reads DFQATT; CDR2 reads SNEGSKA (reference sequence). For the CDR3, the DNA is TGCAGTGCTAGAGATGCCAGGGGATTGACCACCGGGGAGCTGTTTTTT. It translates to CSARDARGLTTGELFF.

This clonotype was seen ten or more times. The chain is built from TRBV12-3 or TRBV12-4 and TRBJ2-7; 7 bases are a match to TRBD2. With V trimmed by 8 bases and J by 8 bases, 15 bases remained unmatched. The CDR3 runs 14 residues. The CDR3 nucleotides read TGTGCCAGCTCTCCTGGACTAGGGGATAGGCAGCAGTACTTC. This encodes CASSPGLGDRQQYF.

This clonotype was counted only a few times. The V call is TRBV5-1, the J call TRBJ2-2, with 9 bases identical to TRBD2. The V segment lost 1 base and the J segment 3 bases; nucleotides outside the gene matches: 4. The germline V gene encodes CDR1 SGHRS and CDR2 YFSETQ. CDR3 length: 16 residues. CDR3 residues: CASSLKRGADTGELFF. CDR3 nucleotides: TGCGCCAGCAGCTTGAAGCGGGGGGCGGACACCGGGGAGCTGTTTTTT.

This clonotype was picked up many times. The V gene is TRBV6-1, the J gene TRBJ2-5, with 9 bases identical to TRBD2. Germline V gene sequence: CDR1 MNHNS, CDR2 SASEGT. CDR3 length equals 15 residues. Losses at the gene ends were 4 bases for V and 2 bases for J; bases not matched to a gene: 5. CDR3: CASSVGGGEQETQYF. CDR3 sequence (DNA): TGTGCCAGCAGTGTCGGCGGGGGGGAGCAAGAGACCCAGTACTTC.

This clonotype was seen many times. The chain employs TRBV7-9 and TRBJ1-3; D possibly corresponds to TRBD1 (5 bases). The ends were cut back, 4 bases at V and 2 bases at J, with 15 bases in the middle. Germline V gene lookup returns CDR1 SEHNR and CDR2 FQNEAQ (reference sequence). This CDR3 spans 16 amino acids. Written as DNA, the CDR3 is TGTGCCAGCAGCTCAAACCGGGGCCAACCTGGAAACACCATATATTTT. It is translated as CASSSNRGQPGNTIYF.

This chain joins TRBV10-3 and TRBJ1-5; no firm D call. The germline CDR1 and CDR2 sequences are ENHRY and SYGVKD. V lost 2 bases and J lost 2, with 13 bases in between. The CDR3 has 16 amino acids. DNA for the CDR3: TGTGCCATCAGTGAGGGAAAGGGTGGAGGCAATCAGCCCCAGCATTTT. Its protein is CAISEGKGGGNQPQHF.

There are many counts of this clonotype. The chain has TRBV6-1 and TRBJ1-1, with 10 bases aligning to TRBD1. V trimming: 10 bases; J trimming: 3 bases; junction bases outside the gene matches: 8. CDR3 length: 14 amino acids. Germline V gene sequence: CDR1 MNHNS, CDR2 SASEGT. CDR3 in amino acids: CATKGTGADTEAFF. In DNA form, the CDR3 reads TGTGCCACCAAGGGGACAGGGGCCGACACTGAAGCTTTCTTT.

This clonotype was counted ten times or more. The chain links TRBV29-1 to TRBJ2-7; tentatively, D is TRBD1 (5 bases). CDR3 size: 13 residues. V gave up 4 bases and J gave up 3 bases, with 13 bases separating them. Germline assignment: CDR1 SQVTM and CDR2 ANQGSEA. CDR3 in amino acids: CSVAATENYEQYF. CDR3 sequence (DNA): TGCAGCGTTGCCGCGACAGAAAACTACGAGCAGTACTTC.

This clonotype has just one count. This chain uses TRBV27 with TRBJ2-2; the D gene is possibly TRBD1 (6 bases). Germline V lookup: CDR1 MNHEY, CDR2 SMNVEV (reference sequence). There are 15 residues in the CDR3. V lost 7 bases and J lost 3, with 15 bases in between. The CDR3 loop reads CASKASQGYTGELFF. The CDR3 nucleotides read TGTGCCAGCAAAGCGAGTCAGGGGTACACCGGGGAGCTGTTTTTT.

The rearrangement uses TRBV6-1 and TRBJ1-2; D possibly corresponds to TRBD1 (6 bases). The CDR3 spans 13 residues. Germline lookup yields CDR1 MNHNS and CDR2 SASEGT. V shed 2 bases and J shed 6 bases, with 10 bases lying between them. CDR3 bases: TGTGCCAGCAGTGAAACAGGGATCCATGGCTACACCTTC. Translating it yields CASSETGIHGYTF.

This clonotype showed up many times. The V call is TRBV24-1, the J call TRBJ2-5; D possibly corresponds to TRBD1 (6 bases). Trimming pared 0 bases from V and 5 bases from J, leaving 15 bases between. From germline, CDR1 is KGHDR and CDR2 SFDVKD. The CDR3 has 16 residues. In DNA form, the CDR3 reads TGTGCCACCAGTGATTTGCGAAGGGGGAATAGGGAGACCCAGTACTTC. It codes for CATSDLRRGNRETQYF.

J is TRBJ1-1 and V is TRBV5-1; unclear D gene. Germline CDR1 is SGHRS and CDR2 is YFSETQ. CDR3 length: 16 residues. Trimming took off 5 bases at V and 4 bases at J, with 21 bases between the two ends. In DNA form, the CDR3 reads TGCGCCAGCAGGGCGATCTATAGAAGAGTGGGCACTGAAGCTTTCTTT. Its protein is CASRAIYRRVGTEAFF.